There are a few counts of the clone carrying this TCR beta chain. The sample comes from a study of blood T cell repertoires in COVID-19. Looking at the study overall: T cells, B-cell-depleted T cells, or PBMCs provided the cDNA or gDNA that served as material.

CDR1 is SGHRS, CDR2 YFSETQ, per germline. The CDR3 contains 12 residues. V lost 7 bases, J lost 7 bases, and 14 bases lay in between. Sequencing was performed with immunoSEQ multiplex PCR; in TCRdb, only in-frame clones are kept and a portion is missing. The sample shows some 260,000 clones, less than 85% of them seen only once. This clonotype originated in a woman under 30 with acute or convalescent COVID-19. Sequencing input: peripheral blood. The rearrangement links TRBV5-1 to TRBJ1-1; no firm D call. The CDR3 DNA reads as TGCGCCAGCTCTATCGGTGTTAGTGAAGCTTTCTTT. Amino acids: CASSIGVSEAFF.